What follows is one T cell receptor beta chain and its context. The sample belongs to a study of T cell changes during pregnancy in multiple sclerosis. This CDR3 contains 13 residues. The ends were cut back, 0 bases at V and 6 bases at J, with 10 bases in the middle. Germline V gene sequence: CDR1 GTSNPN, CDR2 SVGIG (reference sequence). Assay used: immunoSEQ multiplex PCR; TCRdb lists only in-frame clones, some missing. The sample yields around 75,000 clones, roughly nine tenths seen once. Source: CD4+ T cells from peripheral blood mononuclear cells, taken in the third trimester of pregnancy. V and J are TRBV30 and TRBJ2-3, with TRBD1 as a possible D gene (5 bases). The TCR was taken from a female donor in good health, enrolled as a control in a pregnancy study. In DNA, the CDR3 is TGTGCCTGGAGTGTAGTAGGGGCGGATACGCAGTATTTT. This gives the protein CAWSVVGADTQYF.